This T cell receptor beta chain was documented in a study of T cell repertoires in cytomegalovirus infection. Regarding the study as a whole: Ex vivo, HLA-C-restricted CMV-specific TCR beta clonotypes prevailed over the rest of the response.

A note on this clonotype: Antigen: not known.

With 4 bases removed from V and 7 bases from J, the gap between germline ends came to 20 bases. The CDR3 covers 16 residues. Germline lookup yields CDR1 SNHLY and CDR2 FYNNEI. Each CDR3 protein is one row after TCRdb ran MiXCR on the reads. The table includes approximately 910,000 distinct CDR3 sequences, roughly 30% detected once. This sample comprised cultured CD8+ T cells from PBMCs, obtained from culture after CMV antigen stimulation. The V gene is TRBV2, the J gene TRBJ2-1, with D possibly being TRBD2 (6 bases). The receptor comes from a human donor in good health (CMV status not recorded). Some clones in this sample may be carry-over from other donors' samples. The CDR3 DNA follows: TGTGCCAGCAGTGCGCCCGGGACTCCTGATATGAATGAGCAGTTCTTC. Translating gives CASSAPGTPDMNEQFF. Filled out from reference TRBV2 and TRBJ2-1, the complete variable domain reads EPEVTQTPSHQVTQMGQEVILRCVPISNHLYFYWYRQILGQKVEFLVSFYNNEISEKSEIFDDQFSVERPDGSNFTLKIRSTKLEDSAMYFCASSAPGTPDMNEQFFGPGTRLTVL.